This T cell receptor beta chain comes out of a study of cytomegalovirus exposure and HLA in healthy donors. V was pared by 4 bases and J by 5 bases, with 12 bases between. CDR1 and CDR2 (germline): SGHRS, YFSETQ. The CDR3 sequence is 13 residues long. Study-level results: Looking again later, the authors saw that most CMV-associated TCR beta chains seemed HLA-restricted. The study had only CMV serostatus as immune exposure information. Analysis was performed later, and it showed HLA-associated TCR beta chains to be more clonally expanded than equally common others. Among TCR sequences, most were rare, though some public TCRs appeared in many donors.

In the PCR, 60 Vbeta and 13 Jbeta primers were used. The protocol was immunoSEQ multiplex PCR, while the TCRdb copy is restricted to in-frame clones and leaves out a portion. The sample has about 110,000 clones, less than 80% seen once. Notes on this clone: Its antigen remains unidentified.

The receptor was derived from a man aged 55 to 70 in good health and CMV-seronegative. Source material: PBMCs. The chain employs TRBV5-1 and TRBJ1-2; D possibly corresponds to TRBD1 (6 bases). The CDR3 DNA reads as TGCGCCAGCAGCGAGGACAGAATATATGGCTACACCTTC. It specifies CASSEDRIYGYTF.